These T cell receptor beta chains were read from a single sample in a study of identical twins. TCRdb reprocessed the 5' RACE reads with MiXCR, giving one entry per CDR3 protein. This sample yields 1.5 million to 2 million distinct CDR3 sequences, of which around a third are seen a single time; under 0.35% belongs to the top ten. Input material: cord blood. The receptors were sampled from a newborn girl in good health. The CDR3 runs from the conserved cysteine through the conserved F or W. The order of the fields is clone size, V gene, J gene, D gene, CDR3 protein, CDR3 DNA. D genes are given only for firm matches. The size field is filled for only some rows; it gives once, few, many or a size class.

abundance: NA; v_gene: TRBV9; j_gene: TRBJ2-1; d_gene: TRBD2; CDR3aa: CASSVLAGLYNEQFF; CDR3nt: TGTGCCAGCAGCGTCCTAGCGGGACTCTACAATGAGCAGTTCTTC
abundance: many; v_gene: TRBV29-1; j_gene: TRBJ2-4; d_gene: NA; CDR3aa: CSVVVYGAGLAKNIQYF; CDR3nt: TGCAGCGTTGTAGTTTATGGGGCAGGCCTAGCCAAAAACATTCAGTACTTC
abundance: NA; v_gene: TRBV9; j_gene: TRBJ2-6; d_gene: NA; CDR3aa: CASSGGVVSGANVLTF; CDR3nt: TGTGCCAGCAGCGGCGGAGTCGTCTCTGGGGCCAACGTCCTGACTTTC
abundance: few; v_gene: TRBV6-5; j_gene: TRBJ2-3; d_gene: TRBD1; CDR3aa: CASGRDRGTDTQYF; CDR3nt: TGTGCCAGCGGGAGGGACAGGGGCACAGATACGCAGTATTTT
abundance: NA; v_gene: TRBV20-1; j_gene: TRBJ2-1; d_gene: TRBD2; CDR3aa: CSASSGSLSYNEQFF; CDR3nt: TGCAGTGCAAGTAGCGGGAGTTTGTCCTACAATGAGCAGTTCTTC
abundance: NA; v_gene: TRBV28; j_gene: TRBJ2-3; d_gene: TRBD2; CDR3aa: CASRRTSGIDTQYF; CDR3nt: TGTGCCAGCAGGAGGACTAGCGGAATAGATACGCAGTATTTT
abundance: few; v_gene: TRBV7-9; j_gene: TRBJ2-5; d_gene: NA; CDR3aa: CATHVQGLQETQYF; CDR3nt: TGTGCCACCCATGTACAGGGACTCCAGGAGACCCAGTACTTC
abundance: NA; v_gene: TRBV12-3/TRBV12-4; j_gene: TRBJ2-7; d_gene: NA; CDR3aa: CASSLGRGSYNEQYF; CDR3nt: TGTGCCAGCAGTTTGGGTAGGGGATCCTACAATGAGCAGTACTTC
abundance: once; v_gene: TRBV9; j_gene: TRBJ2-5; d_gene: NA; CDR3aa: CASSTHGWEGVQETQYF; CDR3nt: TGTGCCAGCAGCACTCATGGATGGGAAGGTGTCCAAGAGACCCAGTACTTC
abundance: few; v_gene: TRBV28; j_gene: TRBJ2-7; d_gene: NA; CDR3aa: CASSYTLGHFPRQYF; CDR3nt: TGTGCCAGCAGTTATACGTTAGGACACTTCCCCCGGCAGTACTTC
abundance: few; v_gene: TRBV7-2; j_gene: TRBJ2-2; d_gene: NA; CDR3aa: CASSLVVGAGELFF; CDR3nt: TGTGCCAGCAGCTTAGTGGTCGGGGCCGGGGAGCTGTTTTTT
abundance: NA; v_gene: TRBV13; j_gene: TRBJ2-1; d_gene: NA; CDR3aa: CASNDLRGHNEQFF; CDR3nt: TGTGCCAGCAACGATCTCCGGGGGCACAATGAGCAGTTCTTC